This TCR beta chain comes out of a study of cytomegalovirus exposure and HLA in healthy donors. CDR1 GTSNPN and CDR2 SVGIG come from the germline V gene (reference sequence). This CDR3 region has 14 residues. The V gene lost 0 bases and the J gene lost 5 bases, with 12 bases spanning the gap. Donors were ostensibly healthy at sampling, although undocumented immune exposures were probable. PCR was performed using 60 Vbeta and 13 Jbeta primers. The repertoire was sequenced with immunoSEQ multiplex PCR; TCRdb's copy has only in-frame clones and lacks some. The sample holds about 190,000 clones; 75% to 85% are singletons and the top ten take around 0.69%. With regard to this clone: The antigen is not known.

The study, taken as a whole, reports: The authors assumed roughly uniform sequencing depth across donors for presence/absence analyses.

The chain joins TRBV30 to TRBJ2-3; tentative D call: TRBD2 (7 bases). The sample comprised PBMCs. The source of this sequence is a boy aged 5-17 years in good health and CMV-seronegative. CDR3 protein: CAWSVGGGGDTQYF. The CDR3 DNA sequence: TGTGCCTGGAGTGTTGGGGGGGGCGGAGATACGCAGTATTTT.